This is a list of T cell receptor beta chains from one sample in a study of early T cells in non-severe SARS-CoV-2 infection. TCRdb ran MiXCR on the 5' RACE reads and lists one entry per CDR3 protein. The table lists around 52,000 distinct CDR3 sequences, roughly 12% of them singletons. Sequenced material: whole blood. Receptor source: an adult who was a healthcare worker with PCR-confirmed SARS-CoV-2 infection or an uninfected control (not recorded which). The CDR3 runs from the conserved cysteine through the conserved F or W. The order of the fields is J gene, clone size, V gene, D gene, CDR3 protein, CDR3 DNA. A D gene is named only where the DNA matches it firmly. Size is omitted from some rows. Given values are once, few, many or a class for expanded clones.

>TRBJ2-3|few|TRBV24-1|TRBD2
CATSDRAAGGSDTQYF
TGTGCCACCAGTGACCGGGCGGCGGGAGGCTCAGATACGCAGTATTTT
>TRBJ2-2|few|TRBV20-1|NA
CSARRDTPGELFF
TGCAGTGCTAGAAGGGACACCCCCGGGGAGCTGTTTTTT
>TRBJ1-3|NA|TRBV28|TRBD1
CASSQGGTGNTIYF
TGTGCCAGCAGCCAGGGGGGGACTGGAAACACCATATATTTT
>TRBJ2-5|few|TRBV12-3/TRBV12-4|NA
CASSYRNLIRDSRVQETQYF
TGTGCCAGCAGCTACCGGAACCTGATCCGGGACTCAAGGGTTCAAGAGACCCAGTACTTC
>TRBJ1-1|NA|TRBV27|NA
CASRRPGLNTEAFF
TGTGCCAGCAGACGACCTGGCCTGAACACTGAAGCTTTCTTT
>TRBJ2-1|NA|TRBV29-1|NA
CYTWGPGRHEQFF
TGCTACACTTGGGGTCCAGGGCGGCATGAGCAGTTCTTC
>TRBJ2-1|once|TRBV2|TRBD1
CASSRTGWPYNERFF
TGTGCCAGCAGCCGGACAGGGTGGCCCTACAATGAGCGGTTCTTC
>TRBJ2-7|NA|TRBV20-1|NA
CSARVAEQREQYF
TGCAGTGCTAGAGTAGCGGAGCAGAGGGAGCAGTACTTC
>TRBJ1-2|NA|TRBV6-5|NA
CASSYSDASYGYTF
TGTGCCAGCAGTTACTCCGACGCAAGCTATGGCTACACCTTC
>TRBJ1-5|many|TRBV28|NA
CASSQLRAQPQHF
TGTGCCAGCAGCCAGCTCAGGGCGCAGCCCCAGCATTTT
>TRBJ2-1|NA|TRBV5-6|NA
CASSPWVNTNRGDEQFF
TGTGCCAGCAGCCCGTGGGTCAACACGAATAGAGGGGATGAGCAGTTCTTC
>TRBJ1-5|NA|TRBV6-5|NA
CASSPGVGAGNQPQHF
TGTGCCAGCAGTCCCGGGGTGGGGGCAGGCAATCAGCCCCAGCATTTT
>TRBJ1-2|many|TRBV18|TRBD1
CASSPMTTGAFYGYTF
TGTGCCAGCTCACCGATGACGACAGGGGCGTTCTATGGCTACACCTTC
>TRBJ2-7|many|TRBV11-2|TRBD2
CASSLYELAGVTEQYF
TGTGCCAGCAGCTTATATGAACTAGCGGGAGTCACCGAGCAGTACTTC
>TRBJ1-2|few|TRBV18|NA
CASSYSTGLNYGYTF
TGTGCCAGCTCATATAGTACAGGTTTAAACTATGGCTACACCTTC
>TRBJ2-1|NA|TRBV29-1|TRBD1
CSVAPGQGADEQFF
TGCAGCGTTGCACCGGGACAGGGGGCTGATGAGCAGTTCTTC
>TRBJ1-2|many|TRBV11-2|NA
CASSLTAGVTGGYTF
TGTGCCAGCAGCTTAACCGCAGGGGTTACTGGTGGCTACACCTTC
>TRBJ2-7|many|TRBV7-9|NA
CASAKVDSSYEQYF
TGTGCCAGCGCGAAAGTGGACAGCTCCTACGAGCAGTACTTC
>TRBJ2-1|few|TRBV12-3/TRBV12-4|TRBD1
CASQPPWAVRDRPNEQFF
TGTGCCAGCCAACCCCCTTGGGCAGTAAGGGACAGGCCCAATGAGCAGTTCTTC
>TRBJ2-1|NA|TRBV7-6|TRBD1
CASSSLGTGRNEQFF
TGTGCCAGCAGCTCCCTCGGGACAGGCAGGAATGAGCAGTTCTTC
>TRBJ2-3|few|TRBV28|NA
CASSFRGRTDTQYF
TGTGCCAGCAGTTTCCGGGGGAGGACAGATACGCAGTATTTT
>TRBJ2-3|many|TRBV12-5|TRBD2
CASGFTPKGRESGTDTQYF
TGTGCTAGTGGTTTTACGCCCAAGGGGCGGGAGTCTGGCACAGATACGCAGTATTTT
>TRBJ2-2|NA|TRBV7-9|NA
CASSLEGPGELFF
TGTGCCAGCAGCTTAGAAGGGCCCGGGGAGCTGTTTTTT
>TRBJ1-1|few|TRBV11-3|TRBD1
CASSLNRGGHTITEAFF
TGTGCCAGCAGCTTAAATCGAGGGGGCCATACGATCACTGAAGCTTTCTTT
>TRBJ1-5|few|TRBV21-1|NA
CASSNGGGINQPQHF
TGTGCCAGCAGCAACGGGGGGGGCATTAATCAGCCCCAGCATTTT
>TRBJ1-2|many|TRBV19|NA
CASRKTRGYTF
TGTGCCAGTAGAAAAACGCGGGGCTACACCTTC
>TRBJ2-5|few|TRBV7-6|NA
CASSPLMGETQYF
TGTGCCAGCAGCCCCCTCATGGGGGAGACCCAGTACTTC
>TRBJ2-1|few|TRBV7-2|NA
CASSSDTYNEQFF
TGTGCCAGCAGCTCGGACACATACAATGAGCAGTTCTTC
>TRBJ2-7|NA|TRBV9|TRBD1
CASSVDFGTGFYEQYF
TGTGCCAGCAGCGTAGATTTCGGGACAGGCTTCTACGAGCAGTACTTC
>TRBJ2-1|NA|TRBV3-1|TRBD2
CASSQAGTSDDEQFF
TGTGCCAGCAGCCAAGCCGGGACTAGCGATGACGAGCAGTTCTTC
>TRBJ1-5|NA|TRBV30|NA
CAWSTGNSNQPQHF
TGTGCCTGGAGTACAGGGAACAGCAATCAGCCCCAGCATTTT
>TRBJ1-2|many|TRBV9|NA
CASSVFGSGGGYTF
TGTGCCAGCAGCGTATTTGGCAGTGGTGGCGGCTACACCTTC
>TRBJ1-1|many|TRBV25-1|NA
CASSPRTGRYTEAFF
TGTGCCAGCAGTCCTCGGACGGGTCGGTACACTGAAGCTTTCTTT
>TRBJ2-2|NA|TRBV7-3|TRBD2
CASSLTGTSGGELFF
TGTGCCAGCAGCTTAACGGGGACTAGCGGTGGGGAGCTGTTTTTT
>TRBJ2-7|many|TRBV6-1|NA
CASSSQAGGYEQYF
TGTGCCAGCAGTAGCCAGGCAGGGGGGTACGAGCAGTACTTC
>TRBJ1-1|many|TRBV12-3/TRBV12-4|NA
CASSPRISEAFF
TGTGCCAGCAGTCCCCGTATCTCTGAAGCTTTCTTT
>TRBJ2-1|many|TRBV2|TRBD1
CASRRDRGKGEQFF
TGTGCCAGCAGACGGGACAGGGGAAAGGGTGAGCAGTTCTTC
>TRBJ1-2|many|TRBV4-1|NA
CASSQDLTGEGANYGYTF
TGCGCCAGCAGCCAAGATTTGACGGGGGAGGGGGCTAACTATGGCTACACCTTC
>TRBJ1-6|many|TRBV2|TRBD1
CASSEQGIRNSPLHF
TGTGCCAGCAGCGAACAGGGGATTAGGAATTCACCCCTCCACTTT
>TRBJ2-2|NA|TRBV27|TRBD2
CAGSLLSIAGVRSTNTGELFF
TGTGCCGGCAGTTTACTTTCCATAGCGGGAGTTAGATCCACGAACACCGGGGAGCTGTTTTTT
>TRBJ2-1|few|TRBV10-3|NA
CAISRRDSDSYNEQFF
TGTGCCATCAGCCGCAGGGACTCAGACTCCTACAATGAGCAGTTCTTC
>TRBJ2-3|many|TRBV29-1|NA
CSVGNKDTQYF
TGCAGCGTTGGGAACAAAGATACGCAGTATTTT
>TRBJ1-1|many|TRBV20-1|TRBD1
CSARGLDRGRTEAFF
TGCAGTGCTAGGGGGCTTGACAGGGGGCGCACTGAAGCTTTCTTT
>TRBJ2-2|few|TRBV12-3/TRBV12-4|TRBD1
CASSLTTGGVGELFF
TGTGCCAGCAGTTTAACAACAGGGGGCGTGGGGGAGCTGTTTTTT
>TRBJ2-5|NA|TRBV6-5|NA
CASMPLGLKEETQYF
TGTGCCAGCATGCCCCTGGGACTTAAGGAAGAGACCCAGTACTTC
>TRBJ2-1|NA|TRBV12-3/TRBV12-4|TRBD1
CASSLVNRGLSSYNEQFF
TGTGCCAGCAGTTTAGTAAACAGGGGGTTAAGCTCCTACAATGAGCAGTTCTTC
>TRBJ1-6|NA|TRBV30|NA
CAWSKGRLNSPLHF
TGTGCCTGGAGCAAAGGACGGCTGAATTCACCCCTCCACTTT
>TRBJ2-7|NA|TRBV6-2/TRBV6-3|TRBD2
CASRLSGGTSYEQYF
TGTGCCAGCCGCCTTAGCGGGGGGACCTCCTACGAGCAGTACTTC
>TRBJ1-2|many|TRBV7-9|NA
CASSLRGRQSNYGYTF
TGTGCCAGCAGCTTAAGGGGTAGACAGTCGAACTATGGCTACACCTTC
>TRBJ1-1|few|TRBV5-1|NA
CASRLRGGGTEAFF
TGCGCCAGCAGACTCAGGGGAGGGGGCACTGAAGCTTTCTTT